Listed below are T cell receptor beta chains from one sample, sequenced in a study of beta chain features in type 1 diabetes. TCRdb's table, derived via immunoSEQ multiplex PCR, lists solely in-frame clones and lacks some. The data show 350,000 to 400,000 clones, with roughly 12% seen just once and about 0.01% held by the top ten. Input material: naive CD4+ T cells from blood. All receptors derive from a woman between 18 and 30 years old with type 1 diabetes. CDR3s include the opening cysteine and the closing phenylalanine or tryptophan. The D gene is left open where the match is weak. Expanded clones are given a class, and other clones once, few, many or no size at all.

NA	TRBJ1-1	TRBV7-9	NA	CASSLGQGSTEAFF	TGTGCCAGCAGCTTAGGGCAGGGGAGCACTGAAGCTTTCTTT
NA	TRBJ2-2	TRBV18	NA	CASSTRMANDSPGELFF	TGTGCCAGCTCAACGCGCATGGCAAACGACAGTCCCGGGGAGCTGTTTTTT
NA	TRBJ1-4	TRBV7-9	many	CASSPRGGGEKLFF	TGTGCCAGCAGCCCCCGCGGGGGAGGTGAAAAACTGTTTTTT
NA	TRBJ2-7	TRBV7-9	NA	CASGNGERWHEQYF	TGTGCCAGCGGTAACGGGGAGCGGTGGCACGAGCAGTACTTC
NA	TRBJ2-2	TRBV5-1	NA	CASSLREPGTGELFF	TGCGCCAGCAGCTTACGGGAGCCGGGCACCGGGGAGCTGTTTTTT
NA	TRBJ2-1	TRBV6-5	once	CASGAEGEGPNEQFF	TGTGCCAGCGGTGCCGAGGGGGAGGGCCCCAATGAGCAGTTCTTC
NA	TRBJ2-5	TRBV5-1	few	CASSLAEGAIETQYF	TGCGCCAGCAGCTTGGCGGAAGGGGCTATTGAGACCCAGTACTTC
TRBD1	TRBJ1-5	TRBV6-7	few	CASSYNRGNQPQHF	TGTGCCAGCAGTTACAACAGGGGGAATCAGCCCCAGCATTTT
NA	TRBJ2-3	TRBV9	few	CASSTIGGPGTDTQYF	TGTGCCAGCAGCACTATCGGAGGGCCCGGCACAGATACGCAGTATTTT
TRBD2	TRBJ2-7	TRBV7-2	few	CASSLVARASGDEQYF	TGTGCCAGCAGCTTAGTGGCCCGGGCTAGCGGGGACGAGCAGTACTTC
NA	TRBJ2-7	TRBV21-1	few	CASSKEDRDSQPRQYF	TGTGCCAGCAGCAAAGAGGACCGGGACAGCCAACCACGGCAGTACTTC
TRBD2	TRBJ2-3	TRBV5-1	few	CASTPPTSGDSTDTQYF	TGCGCCAGCACCCCTCCGACTAGCGGGGATAGCACAGATACGCAGTATTTT
NA	TRBJ2-1	TRBV11-2	NA	CASGGPSYNEQFF	TGTGCCAGCGGGGGCCCCTCCTACAATGAGCAGTTCTTC
NA	TRBJ2-5	TRBV7-3	NA	CASSSGTTGLETQYF	TGTGCCAGCAGCTCAGGGACCACAGGGTTGGAGACCCAGTACTTC
NA	TRBJ1-2	TRBV6-6	NA	CASTTAYGYTF	TGTGCCAGCACGACAGCCTATGGCTACACCTTC
TRBD1	TRBJ1-5	TRBV15	few	CATSLQGAQPQHF	TGTGCCACCAGCCTCCAGGGGGCTCAGCCCCAGCATTTT
TRBD1	TRBJ1-5	TRBV7-9	NA	CASSLPGGSGPQHF	TGTGCCAGCAGCTTGCCAGGGGGATCTGGGCCCCAGCATTTT
TRBD2	TRBJ2-5	TRBV7-9	few	CASSKGLARAPQETQYF	TGTGCCAGCAGCAAGGGACTAGCGCGAGCCCCACAAGAGACCCAGTACTTC
NA	TRBJ2-3	TRBV11-2	few	CASTYGHRTDTQYF	TGTGCCAGCACCTATGGTCACCGCACAGATACGCAGTATTTT
NA	TRBJ1-1	TRBV29-1	few	CSVRGTEAFF	TGCAGCGTTAGGGGGACTGAAGCTTTCTTT
NA	TRBJ2-1	TRBV5-1	NA	CASATNSYNEQFF	TGCGCCAGCGCGACAAATTCCTACAATGAGCAGTTCTTC
NA	TRBJ2-6	TRBV5-1	NA	CASSTKPTGSGANVLTF	TGCGCCAGCAGCACCAAACCGACAGGTTCTGGGGCCAACGTCCTGACTTTC
TRBD2	TRBJ2-3	TRBV7-2	few	CASSLGSGSRTDTQYF	TGTGCCAGCAGCTTAGGAAGCGGGAGCCGCACAGATACGCAGTATTTT
TRBD1	TRBJ2-5	TRBV29-1	NA	CSGAGTVETQYF	TGCAGCGGGGCCGGGACAGTGGAGACCCAGTACTTC
NA	TRBJ2-2	TRBV2	NA	CASSEGASHTGELFF	TGTGCCAGCAGTGAAGGGGCCAGCCACACCGGGGAGCTGTTTTTT
NA	TRBJ2-1	TRBV28	few	CASSYGVPNEQFF	TGTGCCAGCAGTTACGGAGTCCCCAATGAGCAGTTCTTC
TRBD1	TRBJ1-2	TRBV5-4	few	CASSNNRGEGYGYTF	TGTGCCAGCAGCAACAACAGGGGGGAGGGCTATGGCTACACCTTC
NA	TRBJ2-7	TRBV29-1	NA	CSVGFVGGYEQYF	TGCAGCGTTGGCTTCGTCGGCGGCTACGAGCAGTACTTC
NA	TRBJ1-1	TRBV20-1	NA	CSARTGWEAFF	TGCAGTGCTAGAACAGGGTGGGAAGCTTTCTTT
TRBD1	TRBJ2-7	TRBV14	NA	CASSLGRTGREQYF	TGTGCCAGCAGCCTGGGCCGGACAGGACGCGAGCAGTACTTC
NA	TRBJ1-1	TRBV29-1	NA	CSVERQGSTEAFF	TGCAGCGTTGAACGGCAGGGTAGCACTGAAGCTTTCTTT
TRBD2	TRBJ2-1	TRBV5-6	few	CASSPRPSGTNEQFF	TGTGCCAGCAGCCCGAGGCCTAGCGGAACTAATGAGCAGTTCTTC
NA	TRBJ2-2	TRBV6-5	few	CASANQGVSGELFF	TGTGCCAGCGCCAACCAGGGTGTCTCCGGGGAGCTGTTTTTT
NA	TRBJ2-7	TRBV5-1	few	CASSWGDSPYEQYF	TGCGCCAGCAGCTGGGGGGACAGCCCCTACGAGCAGTACTTC
TRBD1	TRBJ1-1	TRBV30	few	CAWSPWLTGMNTEAFF	TGTGCCTGGAGCCCATGGTTGACAGGGATGAACACTGAAGCTTTCTTT
TRBD2	TRBJ2-7	TRBV7-9	NA	CASSTTSGGSEQYF	TGTGCCAGCAGCACAACTAGCGGGGGCTCCGAGCAGTACTTC
TRBD1	TRBJ1-2	TRBV11-1	NA	CASSPGGARGGYTF	TGTGCCAGCAGTCCAGGGGGCGCGCGGGGCGGCTACACCTTC
NA	TRBJ2-1	TRBV6-5	few	CASTQGNDEQFF	TGTGCCAGCACCCAGGGGAATGATGAGCAGTTCTTC
NA	TRBJ2-3	TRBV10-3	few	CAISVRTEDTQYF	TGTGCCATCAGTGTGCGGACTGAAGATACGCAGTATTTT
NA	TRBJ1-3	TRBV4-1	few	CASRGHDSGNTIYF	TGCGCCAGCAGGGGACATGACTCTGGAAACACCATATATTTT
NA	TRBJ2-1	TRBV28	NA	CASVFPTNNEQFF	TGTGCCAGTGTTTTTCCGACTAACAATGAGCAGTTCTTC
NA	TRBJ1-2	TRBV10-2	few	CASSDWAGPSGYTF	TGCGCCAGCAGTGATTGGGCAGGGCCGTCCGGCTACACCTTC
TRBD2	TRBJ2-5	TRBV4-2	NA	CASSQTSGSEETQYF	TGTGCCAGCAGCCAAACTAGCGGGAGTGAGGAGACCCAGTACTTC
NA	TRBJ1-2	TRBV29-1	NA	CSVGVGDYGYTF	TGCAGCGTTGGTGTCGGAGACTATGGCTACACCTTC
NA	TRBJ1-4	TRBV7-9	NA	CASSPKAGLEKLFF	TGTGCCAGCAGCCCAAAGGCAGGGTTGGAAAAACTGTTTTTT
NA	TRBJ1-5	TRBV5-1	NA	CASSLGGVDSSNQPQHF	TGCGCCAGCAGCTTGGGTGGAGTCGACAGTTCCAATCAGCCCCAGCATTTT
TRBD1	TRBJ2-7	TRBV28	few	CASSRNRGPYEQYF	TGTGCCAGCAGTCGGAACAGGGGCCCCTACGAGCAGTACTTC
NA	TRBJ1-5	TRBV7-8	NA	CASSLGRERPQHF	TGTGCCAGCAGCTTGGGCAGGGAACGGCCCCAGCATTTT
TRBD2	TRBJ2-1	TRBV7-9	few	CASPGGRNLYNEQFF	TGTGCCAGCCCTGGCGGGAGGAACCTCTACAATGAGCAGTTCTTC
NA	TRBJ2-3	TRBV11-3	NA	CASSSGERTTQYF	TGTGCCAGCAGCTCGGGGGAGAGGACTACGCAGTATTTT
NA	TRBJ1-2	TRBV29-1	NA	CSVEFGAGYTF	TGCAGCGTTGAGTTTGGGGCTGGCTACACCTTC
NA	TRBJ2-7	TRBV10-3	few	CAISGQRSYEQYF	TGTGCCATCAGTGGACAGCGCTCCTACGAGCAGTACTTC
NA	TRBJ1-5	TRBV14	NA	CASSPITGRPQHF	TGTGCCAGCAGCCCTATAACAGGGCGGCCCCAGCATTTT